This paragraph covers one T cell receptor (beta chain) sequence. This record comes from a study of blood T cell repertoires in COVID-19. Looking at the study overall: There were acute and convalescent COVID-19 samples, and they came from the United States, Italy and Spain. T cells, B-cell-depleted T cells, or PBMCs supplied cDNA or gDNA.

The V gene lost 2 bases and the J gene lost 8 bases, with 13 bases spanning the gap. Per the germline V gene, CDR1 is SEHNR and CDR2 is FQNEAQ (reference sequence). This CDR3 has 14 amino acids. Clones were sequenced by immunoSEQ multiplex PCR, and TCRdb holds only the in-frame ones, with some missing. The sample lists 390,000 or so clones; 80% to 90% were seen once. Each participant's cohort was designated according to participant-reported clinical history. This chain uses TRBV7-9 with TRBJ2-1; D remains ambiguous. The sequenced sample was PBMCs or T cells enriched from blood (not recorded which). The receptor was derived from a man aged 18 to 29 who had recovered from COVID-19. The CDR3: CASSLTVEFDEQFF. DNA of the CDR3: TGTGCCAGCAGCTTAACAGTCGAGTTCGATGAGCAGTTCTTC. Together with reference TRBV7-9 and TRBJ2-1, the CDR3 gives the full variable domain: DTGVSQNPRHKITKRGQNVTFRCDPISEHNRLYWYRQTLGQGPEFLTYFQNEAQLEKSRLLSDRFSAERPKGSFSTLEIQRTEQGDSAMYLCASSLTVEFDEQFFGPGTRLTVL.